The rows below give T cell receptor beta chains drawn from one sample of a study of CD8 T cells in ankylosing spondylitis. TCRdb re-analysed the 5' RACE reads in MiXCR, keeping a single row per CDR3 protein. The sample carries fewer than 500,000 distinct CDR3 sequences, around 24% recorded once. Sequenced: blood, either unsorted or a sorted T cell fraction (not recorded which). These receptors were taken from a male donor with ankylosing spondylitis. Both conserved end residues are part of each CDR3. The D gene is left open where the match is weak. A clone size is listed for some rows: how often the clone was seen (once, few, many), or a class if it is expanded.

d_call,v_call,clone_size,cdr3_length,j_call,cdr3_nt,cdr3_aa
-,TRBV20-1,few,13,TRBJ2-7,TGCAGTGCTAGAGGGCCGACAGGCCACGAGCAGTACTTC,CSARGPTGHEQYF
-,TRBV7-2,few,14,TRBJ1-1,TGTGCCAGCAGCACTATAAGGGGTGATACTGAAGCTTTCTTT,CASSTIRGDTEAFF
TRBD1,TRBV6-4,-,13,TRBJ2-1,TGTGCCAGCGGGACAGGGAGAGACAATGAGCAGTTCTTC,CASGTGRDNEQFF
-,TRBV5-1,-,17,TRBJ1-6,TGCGCCAGCAGCTTGGGAGCAGATCATTTGCAGTATTCACCCCTCCACTTT,CASSLGADHLQYSPLHF
-,TRBV2,-,13,TRBJ2-1,TGTGCCAGCTCAACGGGAGTGAGTGATGAGCAGTTCTTC,CASSTGVSDEQFF
TRBD2,TRBV28,-,15,TRBJ2-3,TGTGCCAGCAGGTTAGCGGGAGCGTTCACAGATACGCAGTATTTT,CASRLAGAFTDTQYF
TRBD1,TRBV5-1,many,17,TRBJ2-1,TGCGCCAGCAGCTTGGGAGGGGGCTCCCCGACTTGGAATGAGCAGTTCTTC,CASSLGGGSPTWNEQFF
-,TRBV10-3,-,15,TRBJ2-7,TGTGCCATCAGAGCCTCGGGACTCCGGGGCTACGAGCAGTACTTC,CAIRASGLRGYEQYF
-,TRBV7-2,few,15,TRBJ1-6,TGTGCCAGCAGCTTCGATCAGGGCGCCGTGTCACCCCTCCACTTT,CASSFDQGAVSPLHF
-,TRBV3-1,few,14,TRBJ1-5,TGTGCCAGCAGCCAAGACCACAGCAATCAGCCCCAGCATTTT,CASSQDHSNQPQHF
-,TRBV20-1,-,12,TRBJ1-1,TGCAGTGCTTCCTACGATAACACTGAAGCTTTCTTT,CSASYDNTEAFF
TRBD1,TRBV28,-,11,TRBJ2-1,TGTGCCAGGGGGGCACAGGGGGAGCAGTTCTTC,CARGAQGEQFF
-,TRBV18,-,16,TRBJ2-2,TGTGCCAGCTCACCACCATCGGGACAAAACACCGGGGAGCTGTTTTTT,CASSPPSGQNTGELFF
-,TRBV7-3,many,12,TRBJ2-1,TGTGCCAGCAGCTTCAGAAGGAATGAGCAGTTCTTC,CASSFRRNEQFF
-,TRBV7-3,few,14,TRBJ2-1,TGTGCCAGCAGCTTACCGGGACCCTACAATGAGCAGTTCTTC,CASSLPGPYNEQFF
-,TRBV7-6,few,16,TRBJ2-1,TGTGCCAGCAGCCCAGAAGGCACCTTTGGGCCCAATGAGCAGTTCTTC,CASSPEGTFGPNEQFF
-,TRBV9,few,15,TRBJ2-5,TGTGCCAGCAGCGTAGCTGGTATCCTCCAAGAGACCCAGTACTTC,CASSVAGILQETQYF
-,TRBV4-3,few,17,TRBJ2-6,TGCGCCAGCAGCCAAGGCAGGGATTGGTTTGGGGCCAACGTCCTGACTTTC,CASSQGRDWFGANVLTF
TRBD2,TRBV7-2,few,16,TRBJ2-1,TGTGCCAGCAGCTTAGAACTAGCGGGGCCCTACAATGAGCAGTTCTTC,CASSLELAGPYNEQFF
TRBD1,TRBV6-5,few,14,TRBJ2-5,TGTGCCAGCAGTCACCGGGACAGGAAAGAGACCCAGTACTTC,CASSHRDRKETQYF
TRBD2,TRBV12-3/TRBV12-4,-,15,TRBJ2-7,TGTGCCAGCAGTTTAGGACTAGCGGAGACCTACGAGCAGTACTTC,CASSLGLAETYEQYF
-,TRBV27,few,13,TRBJ1-1,TGTGCCAGCAGGAGGACAGCCAACACTGAAGCTTTCTTT,CASRRTANTEAFF
-,TRBV3-1,-,14,TRBJ2-6,TGTGCCAGCAGCCAGGACGCGGGGGCCAACGTCCTGACTTTC,CASSQDAGANVLTF
-,TRBV12-3/TRBV12-4,-,14,TRBJ2-1,TGTGCCAGCAGGCCGGGGAGCTCCTACAATGAGCAGTTCTTC,CASRPGSSYNEQFF
-,TRBV27,-,14,TRBJ1-1,TGTGCCAGCAGTTTCCGGGCAGGGAACACTGAAGCTTTCTTT,CASSFRAGNTEAFF
TRBD2,TRBV7-2,few,15,TRBJ2-3,TGTGCCAGCAGCACCGGGGGACTAGTGGCAGATACGCAGTATTTT,CASSTGGLVADTQYF
-,TRBV12-3/TRBV12-4,few,14,TRBJ1-1,TGTGCCAGCAGTTTAACCTATCGGAACACTGAAGCTTTCTTT,CASSLTYRNTEAFF
-,TRBV5-6,-,15,TRBJ2-2,TGTGCCAGCAGCCCTCCTTTCCCGAGAACCGGGGAGCTGTTTTTT,CASSPPFPRTGELFF
-,TRBV5-1,few,16,TRBJ2-1,TGCGCCAGCAGCTTGGTGCAGGGGGGCTCCTACAATGAGCAGTTCTTC,CASSLVQGGSYNEQFF
-,TRBV10-3,few,17,TRBJ1-4,TGTGCCATCAGTGATGCGGGGAGCCCGACAACTAATGAAAAACTGTTTTTT,CAISDAGSPTTNEKLFF
-,TRBV9,-,14,TRBJ1-4,TGTGCCAGCAGCGCGGGACCGAGTCGTGAAAAACTGTTTTTT,CASSAGPSREKLFF
-,TRBV7-8,-,16,TRBJ2-1,TGTGCCAGCAGCCTCAAGCGGGCGAGCTCCTACAATGAGCAGTTCTTC,CASSLKRASSYNEQFF
TRBD2,TRBV11-2,-,18,TRBJ2-3,TGTGCCAGCAGCTCTCGCCTCGGGACTAGTCTTTCTCAGGATACGCAGTATTTT,CASSSRLGTSLSQDTQYF
TRBD2,TRBV4-1,-,16,TRBJ2-7,TGCGCCAGCAGCCAAGATGGCGCGGGAGGGGACGGCGAGCAGTACTTC,CASSQDGAGGDGEQYF
TRBD2,TRBV12-3/TRBV12-4,-,14,TRBJ2-7,TGTGCCAGCAGAGAAGGACTAGGATTCTACGAGCAGTACTTC,CASREGLGFYEQYF
-,TRBV29-1,many,11,TRBJ2-1,TGCAGCGTTGGACAGACCAATGAGCAGTTCTTC,CSVGQTNEQFF
-,TRBV5-6,few,12,TRBJ2-5,TGTGCCAGCAGCCGGGACCTAGAGACCCAGTACTTC,CASSRDLETQYF
TRBD2,TRBV28,-,18,TRBJ2-2,TGTGCCAGCAGAGTCGGGGGACTAGCGGGAGGACGAACCGGGGAGCTGTTTTTT,CASRVGGLAGGRTGELFF
-,TRBV5-1,many,16,TRBJ2-1,TGCGCCAGCAGCTCCCGGGTAGCCTCGGGATACAATGAGCAGTTCTTC,CASSSRVASGYNEQFF
-,TRBV5-1,-,14,TRBJ1-1,TGCGCCAGCAGCTCGGGGCAGGGGCCCACTGAAGCTTTCTTT,CASSSGQGPTEAFF
-,TRBV7-2,many,14,TRBJ2-7,TGTGCCAGCAGGTTTAAGTGGAGCTCCTACGAGCAGTACTTC,CASRFKWSSYEQYF
-,TRBV30,-,11,TRBJ2-2,TGTGCCTGGTCGGGTACCGGGGAGCTGTTTTTT,CAWSGTGELFF
TRBD2,TRBV7-3,-,15,TRBJ2-1,TGTGCCAGCAGCTACCGGACTAGCGGGAGGTATGAGCAGTTCTTC,CASSYRTSGRYEQFF
TRBD2,TRBV4-1,-,14,TRBJ2-5,TGCGCCAGCAGCCAAGGGGGAGGGCCAGAGACCCAGTACTTC,CASSQGGGPETQYF
TRBD2,TRBV19,few,18,TRBJ2-2,TGTGCCAGTAGTACCCCGGGACGTTGGGAGGGAGACACCGGGGAGCTGTTTTTT,CASSTPGRWEGDTGELFF
TRBD1,TRBV28,-,14,TRBJ1-1,TGTGCCAGCAGTGAACCGACAGGGGTCACTGAAGCTTTCTTT,CASSEPTGVTEAFF